This TCR beta chain originates from a study of T cell changes during pregnancy in multiple sclerosis (dated by TCRdb to between 2018 and 2020). For context, the study as a whole: The study looked at changes in the T cell repertoire across pregnancy in women with multiple sclerosis.

To note about this clone: Its recognized antigen is unknown. Base qualities are not recorded, but no much larger clone differs from it by a single base.

The library was produced with the immunoSEQ multiplex PCR assay. TCRdb stores this immuneACCESS table with in-frame sequences only. Part of the clones is absent; in the studies checked, under half of the shortfall reflects unresolved V genes, and no reason is known for the rest. Present in this sample are tens of thousands of clones, 70% to 90% of which were seen just once. Together, the top ten hold 0.56% of the sample. Here the sequenced sample was CD4+ T cells from peripheral blood mononuclear cells, taken before pregnancy. The receptor comes from a female donor with multiple sclerosis, enrolled in a pregnancy study.

The DNA is TGTGCCAGCAGAAGGACAGGGCGAAGTACTGAAGCTTTCTTT. It translates as CASRRTGRSTEAFF. In this chain, TRBV2 is recombined with TRBJ1-1, and 8 junction bases match TRBD1. The germline V gene yields SNHLY for CDR1 and FYNNEI for CDR2. The CDR3 goes from the cysteine to the phenylalanine over 14 residues. Only the CDR3 part of the read is kept: 42 bases, read in frame from the first base. V is pruned by 6 bases and J by 5 bases, leaving 8 bases of the junction without a gene match.